This T cell receptor (beta chain) was observed in a study of control samples from healthy donors and cancer patients (dated by TCRdb to the early 2020s). Reading the germline V gene gives CDR1 SGHVS and CDR2 FNYEAQ. V is shortened by 5 bases, J by 0 bases, and the region joining them spans 10 bases. From cysteine to phenylalanine, the CDR3 is 15 amino acids long. This entry keeps only the CDR3 DNA: 45 bases, framed from base 1. Preparation of the library involved the immunoSEQ multiplex PCR assay. The table comes from immuneACCESS by way of TCRdb, which keeps in-frame sequences with V and J called. Part of the clones is missing from these tables; in studies checked, under half for an unresolved V gene and the rest for unknown reasons. Present in this sample are about 150,000 clones, nearly 95% of which were seen just once. The ten largest clones capture over 2% of the sample. To note about this clone: No cognate antigen has been identified for it. Base qualities are not at hand, and no much larger clone is one base apart.

This clonotype was sampled from a man over 45 in good health. In this chain, TRBV7-6 is recombined with TRBJ1-4; the best D guess is TRBD1, with 5 bases matching. Material: blood. The CDR3 reads as follows: CASSPMGATNEKLFF. Read as DNA, the sequence is TGTGCCAGCAGCCCCATGGGGGCAACTAATGAAAAACTGTTTTTT.